The following is a TCR beta chain sequence with its context. This record comes from a study of blood T cell repertoires in COVID-19. The table came from immunoSEQ multiplex PCR; TCRdb's copy has only in-frame clones and leaves some out. The table shows just over 85,000 clones, with approximately 90% occurring only once. V was clipped by 3 bases and J by 6 bases, with 11 bases between them. The CDR3 is 13 residues long. Germline values: CDR1 MNHEY, CDR2 SMNVEV (reference sequence). The chain has TRBV27 and TRBJ1-1; weak D call: TRBD1 (5 bases). The origin of this receptor is a man aged 45-65 years with acute or convalescent COVID-19. The sample consisted of peripheral blood. This CDR3 reads CASSLEGRAEAFF. CDR3 in DNA: TGTGCCAGCAGTTTGGAGGGACGCGCTGAAGCTTTCTTT.